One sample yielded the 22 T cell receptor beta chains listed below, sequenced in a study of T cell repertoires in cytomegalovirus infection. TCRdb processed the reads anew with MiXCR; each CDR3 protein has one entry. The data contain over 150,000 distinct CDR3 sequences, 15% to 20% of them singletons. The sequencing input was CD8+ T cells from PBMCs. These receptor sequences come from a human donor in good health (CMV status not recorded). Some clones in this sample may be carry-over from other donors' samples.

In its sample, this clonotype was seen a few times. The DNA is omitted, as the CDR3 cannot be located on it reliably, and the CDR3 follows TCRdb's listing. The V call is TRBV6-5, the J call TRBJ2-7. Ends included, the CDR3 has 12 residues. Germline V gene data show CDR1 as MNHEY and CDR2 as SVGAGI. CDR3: CASSSSEKEQYF.

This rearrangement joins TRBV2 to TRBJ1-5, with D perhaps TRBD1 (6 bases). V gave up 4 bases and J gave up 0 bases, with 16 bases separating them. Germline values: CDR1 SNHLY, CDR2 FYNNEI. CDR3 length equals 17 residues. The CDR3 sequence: CASSGRRDTHSNQPQHF. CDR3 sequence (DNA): TGTGCCAGCAGTGGTCGCCGGGACACACATAGCAATCAGCCCCAGCATTTT.

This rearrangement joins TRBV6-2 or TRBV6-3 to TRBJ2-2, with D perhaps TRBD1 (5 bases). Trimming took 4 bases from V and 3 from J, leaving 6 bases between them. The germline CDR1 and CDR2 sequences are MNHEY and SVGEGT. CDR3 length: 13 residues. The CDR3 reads CASSSTDTGELFF. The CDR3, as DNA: TGTGCCAGCAGTTCGACAGACACCGGGGAGCTGTTTTTT.

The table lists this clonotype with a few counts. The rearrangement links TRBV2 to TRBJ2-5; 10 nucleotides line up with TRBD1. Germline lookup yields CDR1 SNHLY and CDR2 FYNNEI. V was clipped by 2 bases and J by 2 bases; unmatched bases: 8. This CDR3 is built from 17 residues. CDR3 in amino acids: CASSEFGTGALQETQYF. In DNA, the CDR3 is TGTGCCAGCAGTGAATTTGGGACAGGGGCATTACAAGAGACCCAGTACTTC.

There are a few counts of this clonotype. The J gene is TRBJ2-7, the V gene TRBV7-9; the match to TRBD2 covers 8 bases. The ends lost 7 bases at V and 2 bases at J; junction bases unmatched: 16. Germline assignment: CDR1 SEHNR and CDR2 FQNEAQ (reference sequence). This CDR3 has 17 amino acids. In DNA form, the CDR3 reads TGTGCCAGCATTCCCCCCGGCGCGGGGGGCCTTACCTACGAGCAGTACTTC. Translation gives CASIPPGAGGLTYEQYF.

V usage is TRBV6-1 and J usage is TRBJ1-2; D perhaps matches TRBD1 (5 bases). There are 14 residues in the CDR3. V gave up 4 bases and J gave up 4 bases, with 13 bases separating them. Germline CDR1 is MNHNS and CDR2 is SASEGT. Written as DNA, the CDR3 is TGTGCCAGCAGTGCACAAGGAAGGGGCTATGGCTACACCTTC. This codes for CASSAQGRGYGYTF.

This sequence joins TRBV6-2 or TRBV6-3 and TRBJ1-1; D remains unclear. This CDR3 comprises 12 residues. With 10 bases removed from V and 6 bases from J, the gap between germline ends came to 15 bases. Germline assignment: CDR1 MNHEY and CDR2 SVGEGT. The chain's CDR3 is CAILTPTSEAFF. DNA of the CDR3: TGTGCCATCCTCACTCCGACATCTGAAGCTTTCTTT.

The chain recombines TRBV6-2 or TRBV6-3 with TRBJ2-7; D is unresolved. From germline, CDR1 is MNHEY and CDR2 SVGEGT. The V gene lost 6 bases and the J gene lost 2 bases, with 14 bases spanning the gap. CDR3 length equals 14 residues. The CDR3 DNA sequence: TGTGCCAGCAGCCGAGGCAGGCGAACCTACGAGCAGTACTTC. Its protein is CASSRGRRTYEQYF.

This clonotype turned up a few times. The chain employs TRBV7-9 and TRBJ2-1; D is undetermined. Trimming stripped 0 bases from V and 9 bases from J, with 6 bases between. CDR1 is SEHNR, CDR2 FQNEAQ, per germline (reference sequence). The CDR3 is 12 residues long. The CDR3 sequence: CASSLALIEQFF. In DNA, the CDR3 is TGTGCCAGCAGCTTAGCCCTTATTGAGCAGTTCTTC.

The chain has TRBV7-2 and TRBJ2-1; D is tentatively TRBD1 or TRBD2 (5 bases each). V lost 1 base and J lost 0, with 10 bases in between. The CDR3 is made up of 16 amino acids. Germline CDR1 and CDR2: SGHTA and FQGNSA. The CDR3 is CASSLGSGSSYNEQFF. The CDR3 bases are TGTGCCAGCAGCTTAGGCTCAGGGAGCTCCTACAATGAGCAGTTCTTC.

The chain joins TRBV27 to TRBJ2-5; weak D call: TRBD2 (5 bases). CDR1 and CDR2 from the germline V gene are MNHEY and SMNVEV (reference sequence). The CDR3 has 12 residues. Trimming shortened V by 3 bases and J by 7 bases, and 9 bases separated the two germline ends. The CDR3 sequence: CASSFPEGTQYF. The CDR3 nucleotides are TGTGCCAGCAGTTTCCCAGAGGGGACCCAGTACTTC.

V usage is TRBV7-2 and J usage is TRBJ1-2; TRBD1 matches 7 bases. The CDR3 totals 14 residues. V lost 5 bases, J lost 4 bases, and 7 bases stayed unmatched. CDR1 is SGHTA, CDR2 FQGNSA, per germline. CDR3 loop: CASSKGQQLYGYTF. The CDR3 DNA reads TGTGCCAGCAGCAAGGGACAGCAGCTCTATGGCTACACCTTC. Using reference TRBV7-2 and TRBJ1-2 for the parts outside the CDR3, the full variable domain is GAGVSQSPSNKVTEKGKDVELRCDPISGHTALYWYRQSLGQGLEFLIYFQGNSAPDKSGLPSDRFSAERTGGSVSTLTIQRTQQEDSAVYLCASSKGQQLYGYTFGSGTRLTVV.

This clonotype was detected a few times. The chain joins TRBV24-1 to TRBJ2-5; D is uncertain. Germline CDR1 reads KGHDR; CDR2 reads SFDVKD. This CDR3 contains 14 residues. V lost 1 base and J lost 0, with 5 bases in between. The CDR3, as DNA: TGTGCCACCAGTGATTTTGGAAACCAAGAGACCCAGTACTTC. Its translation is CATSDFGNQETQYF.

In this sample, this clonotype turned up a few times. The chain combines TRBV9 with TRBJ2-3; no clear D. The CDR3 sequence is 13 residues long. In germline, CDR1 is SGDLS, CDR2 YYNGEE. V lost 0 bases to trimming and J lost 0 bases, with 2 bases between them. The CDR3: CASSVVSTDTQYF. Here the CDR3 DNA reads TGTGCCAGCAGCGTAGTAAGCACAGATACGCAGTATTTT. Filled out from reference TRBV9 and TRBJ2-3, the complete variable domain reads DSGVTQTPKHLITATGQRVTLRCSPRSGDLSVYWYQQSLDQGLQFLIQYYNGEERAKGNILERFSAQQFPDLHSELNLSSLELGDSALYFCASSVVSTDTQYFGPGTRLTVL.

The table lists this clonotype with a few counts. CDR3 protein: CASSGGPDTQYF. CDR3 in DNA: TGTGCCAGCAGCGGAGGCCCAGATACGCAGTATTTT. This chain links TRBV9 with TRBJ2-3; D gene ambiguous. V lost 3 bases and J 4 bases, leaving 6 bases between the germline ends. Germline V CDR1 and CDR2: SGDLS, YYNGEE. This CDR3 comprises 12 residues.

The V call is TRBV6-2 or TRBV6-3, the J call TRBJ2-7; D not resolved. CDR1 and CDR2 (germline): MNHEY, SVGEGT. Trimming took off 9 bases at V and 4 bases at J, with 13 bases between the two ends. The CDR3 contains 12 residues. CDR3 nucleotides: TGTGCCAGTTCATGGCTGGCATACGAGCAGTACTTC. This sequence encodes CASSWLAYEQYF.

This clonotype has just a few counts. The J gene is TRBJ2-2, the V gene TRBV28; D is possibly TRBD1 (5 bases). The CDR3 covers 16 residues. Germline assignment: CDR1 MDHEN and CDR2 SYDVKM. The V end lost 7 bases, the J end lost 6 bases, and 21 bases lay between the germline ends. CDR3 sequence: CASIGPLRQYSGELFF. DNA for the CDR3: TGTGCCAGCATAGGCCCATTAAGACAGTATTCCGGGGAGCTGTTTTTT.

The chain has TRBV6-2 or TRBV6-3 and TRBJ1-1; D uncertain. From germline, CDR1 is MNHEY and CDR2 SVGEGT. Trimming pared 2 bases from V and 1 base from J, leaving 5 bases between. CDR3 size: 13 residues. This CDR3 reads CASSYLWNTEAFF. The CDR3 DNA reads TGTGCCAGCAGTTACCTCTGGAACACTGAAGCTTTCTTT.

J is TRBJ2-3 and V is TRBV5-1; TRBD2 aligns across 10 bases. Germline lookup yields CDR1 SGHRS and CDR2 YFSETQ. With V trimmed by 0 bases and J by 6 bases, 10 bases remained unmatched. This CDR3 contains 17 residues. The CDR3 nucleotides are TGCGCCAGCAGCTTGGCAAGCGGGGGGGCTTTTTTGGATACGCAGTATTTT. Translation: CASSLASGGAFLDTQYF.

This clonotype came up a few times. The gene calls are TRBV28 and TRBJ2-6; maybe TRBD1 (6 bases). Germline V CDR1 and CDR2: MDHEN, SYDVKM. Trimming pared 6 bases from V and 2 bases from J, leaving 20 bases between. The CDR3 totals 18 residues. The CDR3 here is CASSVGPDRRPGANVLTF. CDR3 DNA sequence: TGTGCCAGCAGCGTGGGGCCCGACAGGAGGCCTGGGGCCAACGTCCTGACTTTC.

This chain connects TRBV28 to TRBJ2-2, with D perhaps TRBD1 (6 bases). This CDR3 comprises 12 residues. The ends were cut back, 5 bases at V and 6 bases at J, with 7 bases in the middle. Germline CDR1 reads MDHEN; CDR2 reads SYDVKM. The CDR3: CASSAGAGELFF. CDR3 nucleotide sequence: TGTGCCAGCAGTGCAGGGGCCGGGGAGCTGTTTTTT.

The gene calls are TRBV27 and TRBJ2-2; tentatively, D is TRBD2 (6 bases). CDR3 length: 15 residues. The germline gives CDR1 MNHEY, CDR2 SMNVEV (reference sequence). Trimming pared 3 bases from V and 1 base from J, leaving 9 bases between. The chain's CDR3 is CASSFRRGNTGELFF. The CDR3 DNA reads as TGTGCCAGCAGTTTTCGGCGGGGGAACACCGGGGAGCTGTTTTTT.